The 30 T cell receptor beta chains listed next were all sequenced from one sample in a study of blood T cell repertoires in COVID-19. The protocol was immunoSEQ multiplex PCR, while the TCRdb copy is restricted to in-frame clones and leaves out a portion. The table lists about 260,000 clones, approximately 80% of them singletons, with around 4% in the top ten. Sequences were obtained from peripheral blood. The receptor source for this set is a man in his 60s with acute or convalescent COVID-19.

This CDR3 is CASSLVGHPGVTDTQYF. CDR3 nucleotide sequence: TGCGCCAGCAGCTTGGTAGGACACCCTGGAGTCACAGATACGCAGTATTTT. The V gene is TRBV5-1, the J gene TRBJ2-3; D is possibly TRBD1 (5 bases). Germline lookup yields CDR1 SGHRS and CDR2 YFSETQ. Trimming left V 0 bases short and J 2 bases short, with 16 bases between. The CDR3 runs 17 residues.

The chain joins TRBV7-3 to TRBJ2-3; the D is unclear. This CDR3 is 17 amino acids long. Germline lookup yields CDR1 SGHTA and CDR2 FQGTGA. Between the trimmed V and J ends, which lost 2 bases and 0 bases, there was a span of 15 bases. The CDR3 bases are TGTGCCAGCAGCTTATTACCCCCCCCCTACAGCACAGATACGCAGTATTTT. Translating gives CASSLLPPPYSTDTQYF.

CDR3 amino acids: CASSFSGGPNFNEQFF. The CDR3 DNA is TGTGCCAGCAGCTTTAGCGGGGGGCCCAATTTCAACGAGCAGTTCTTC. This rearrangement joins TRBV7-3 to TRBJ2-1; 10 nucleotides agree with TRBD2. J gave up 10 bases and V 3 bases, and 12 bases lay outside the gene matches. The length of the CDR3 is 16 residues. In germline, CDR1 is SGHTA, CDR2 FQGTGA.

The CDR3 DNA sequence: TGTGCTAACCGGCGATCAACAGGCTCTGGAAACACCATATATTTT. Translation: CANRRSTGSGNTIYF. The chain employs TRBV12-5 and TRBJ1-3, with D possibly matching TRBD1 (5 bases). The CDR3 runs 15 residues. Trimming pared 10 bases from V and 0 bases from J, leaving 16 bases between. Germline V CDR1 and CDR2: LGHNT, FRNRAP.

The V gene is TRBV18, the J gene TRBJ2-2; TRBD1 aligns across 10 bases. The CDR3 sequence is 13 residues long. Germline assignment: CDR1 KGHSH and CDR2 LQKENI. The junction had 0 bases not matched to a gene; V was cut back by 6 bases and J by 5 bases. CDR3 region: CASSGQGTGELFF. The CDR3 bases are TGTGCCAGCTCGGGACAGGGGACCGGGGAGCTGTTTTTT.

This clone has only one observation. The V gene is TRBV6-1, the J gene TRBJ1-1; 7 bases align to TRBD1. The CDR3 loop spans 14 amino acids. The germline CDR1 and CDR2 sequences are MNHNS and SASEGT. V trimming: 1 base; J trimming: 8 bases; junction bases outside the gene matches: 7. The CDR3 region is CASSEGDSREEAFF. DNA of the CDR3: TGTGCCAGCAGTGAAGGGGACAGCAGAGAAGAAGCTTTCTTT.

The chain employs TRBV19 and TRBJ2-3; D might be TRBD2 (5 bases). Germline CDR1 is LNHDA and CDR2 is SQIVND (reference sequence). This CDR3 has 14 amino acids. V was shortened by 5 bases and J by 8 bases, with 17 bases between the two germline ends. DNA of the CDR3: TGTGCCAGTAGTGGCGTCGGGGATGTGGGTACGCAGTATTTT. It translates to CASSGVGDVGTQYF.

This rearrangement joins TRBV3-1 (or the pseudogene TRBV3-2) to TRBJ1-6; the D gene is possibly TRBD1 (6 bases). Germline V CDR1 and CDR2: LGHDT, YNNKEL (reference sequence). The V and J ends lost 2 bases and 8 bases respectively, with 7 bases between them. The CDR3 is made up of 13 amino acids. The CDR3 DNA sequence: TGTGCCAGCAGCCAACCAGGGGATTCACCCCTCCACTTT. This gives the protein CASSQPGDSPLHF.

This sequence joins TRBV7-9 and TRBJ1-1; 7 nucleotides align to TRBD1. The junction had 4 bases not matched to a gene; V was cut back by 2 bases and J by 1 base. Germline CDR1 reads SEHNR; CDR2 reads FQNEAQ (reference sequence). CDR3 length: 15 residues. The CDR3 is CASSLQGVGNTEAFF. The DNA for the CDR3 is TGTGCCAGCAGCTTACAGGGGGTAGGGAACACTGAAGCTTTCTTT.

This sequence joins TRBV6-5 and TRBJ1-2; D may be TRBD1 (5 bases). The CDR3 spans 13 residues. V gave up 6 bases and J gave up 7 bases, with 15 bases separating them. Germline CDR1 is MNHEY and CDR2 is SVGAGI. The CDR3 spells CASSGRATGGYTF. The CDR3 DNA is TGTGCCAGCAGCGGCAGGGCCACTGGTGGCTACACCTTC.

This sequence joins TRBV4-1 and TRBJ1-6; no clear D. There are 14 residues in the CDR3. V lost 0 bases and J lost 9, with 9 bases in between. Germline V gene sequence: CDR1 MGHRA, CDR2 YSYEKL. The CDR3 is CASSQEGSSSPLHF. The CDR3, as DNA: TGCGCCAGCAGCCAAGAGGGCAGTTCTTCACCCCTCCACTTT.

This clone appeared a few times. This chain links TRBV19 with TRBJ1-3; 8 bases agree with TRBD1. The CDR3 extends over 14 amino acids. Germline V gene data show CDR1 as LNHDA and CDR2 as SQIVND (reference sequence). J was trimmed by 4 bases and V by 6 bases; bases with no gene match: 5. CDR3 in amino acids: CASRTGEGGNTIYF. DNA for the CDR3: TGTGCCAGTAGGACAGGGGAAGGCGGAAACACCATATATTTT.

This clone was recorded only once. The V and J genes are TRBV7-9 and TRBJ2-4; D possibly corresponds to TRBD2 (6 bases). Per the germline V gene, CDR1 is SEHNR and CDR2 is FQNEAQ (reference sequence). V was pared by 0 bases and J by 6 bases, with 9 bases between. The CDR3 runs to 14 residues. DNA for the CDR3: TGTGCCAGCAGCTTAGCGGGGCGGGGAAACATTCAGTACTTC. Its translation: CASSLAGRGNIQYF.

The chain joins TRBV18 to TRBJ2-7; D might be TRBD1 (6 bases). Germline V gives CDR1 KGHSH, CDR2 LQKENI. The CDR3 contains 14 residues. Trimming shortened V by 3 bases and J by 5 bases, and 14 bases separated the two germline ends. CDR3 protein: CASSPQARGNEQYF. The CDR3 DNA reads TGTGCCAGCTCACCGCAAGCCAGGGGCAACGAGCAGTACTTC.

This rearrangement joins TRBV19 to TRBJ1-2; maybe TRBD1 (6 bases). V lost 4 bases, J lost 5 bases, and 11 bases lay in between. This CDR3 has 13 amino acids. The germline CDR1 and CDR2 sequences are LNHDA and SQIVND (reference sequence). CDR3 nucleotides: TGTGCCAGTAGTACAGGGGATCGGTATGGCTACACCTTC. This encodes CASSTGDRYGYTF.

The chain is built from TRBV18 and TRBJ1-2; D uncertain. Trimming pared 2 bases from V and 6 bases from J, leaving 10 bases between. Germline-derived CDR1 and CDR2 are KGHSH and LQKENI. This CDR3 is built from 13 residues. CDR3 residues: CASSPERRDGYTF. CDR3 DNA: TGTGCCAGCTCACCAGAGAGGAGGGATGGCTACACCTTC.

This chain links TRBV4-1 with TRBJ1-2; D gene uncertain. V was shortened by 0 bases and J by 12 bases, with 14 bases between the two germline ends. CDR1 is MGHRA and CDR2 is YSYEKL in the germline V gene. CDR3 length equals 13 residues. In nucleotides, the CDR3 is TGCGCCAGCAGCCAAGATGCAGCAGGCCGTGACACCTTC. This sequence encodes CASSQDAAGRDTF.

The chain couples TRBV11-1 to TRBJ2-7; 10 bases fit TRBD2. The CDR3 loop spans 14 amino acids. J gave up 7 bases and V 5 bases, and 8 bases lay outside the gene matches. The germline V gene has CDR1 SGHAT and CDR2 FQDESV (reference sequence). The CDR3, as DNA: TGTGCCAGCAGCCGTAGCGGGGGGCCAGGAGAGCAGTACTTC. Translating it yields CASSRSGGPGEQYF.

This clone appeared once. This rearrangement joins TRBV28 to TRBJ2-3, with TRBD1 identical over 10 bases. CDR3 length: 17 residues. From germline, CDR1 is MDHEN and CDR2 SYDVKM. Trimming cost V 6 bases and J 4 bases; bases outside gene matches: 13. CDR3 nucleotides: TGTGCCAGCAGCCAACCGAGGGACAGGGGATACGCAGATACGCAGTATTTT. Its protein product is CASSQPRDRGYADTQYF.

This chain uses TRBV11-3 with TRBJ2-2; D is uncertain. With 2 bases removed from V and 3 bases from J, the gap between germline ends came to 7 bases. CDR1 and CDR2 (germline): SGHNT, YENEEA. The CDR3 has 14 amino acids. CDR3 sequence: CASSLSRDTGELFF. Written as DNA, the CDR3 is TGTGCCAGCAGCTTAAGTCGGGACACCGGGGAGCTGTTTTTT.

V gene TRBV19 combines with J gene TRBJ2-1; tentatively, D is TRBD2 (5 bases). V lost 4 bases to trimming and J lost 2 bases, with 12 bases between them. The V gene's germline CDR1 is LNHDA and CDR2 SQIVND (reference sequence). This CDR3 contains 15 residues. In nucleotides, the CDR3 is TGTGCCAGTAGTACCGGACTGGATCCCTACAATGAGCAGTTCTTC. As protein: CASSTGLDPYNEQFF.

The table lists this clone with a few counts. The chain couples TRBV3-1 (or the pseudogene TRBV3-2) to TRBJ1-4; D not certain. The CDR3 length is 17 residues. Trimming took off 4 bases at V and 1 base at J, with 16 bases between the two ends. Germline CDR1 reads LGHDT; CDR2 reads YNNKEL (reference sequence). CDR3 in amino acids: CASSLASGYLTNEKLFF. DNA for the CDR3: TGTGCCAGCAGCCTAGCTTCGGGGTATTTAACTAATGAAAAACTGTTTTTT.

The CDR3 loop is CASSPKGQGSGYTF. In DNA form, the CDR3 reads TGTGCCAGCAGTCCCAAGGGACAGGGTTCTGGCTACACCTTC. The genes are TRBV27 and TRBJ1-2, with 9 bases lining up with TRBD1. The germline V gene has CDR1 MNHEY and CDR2 SMNVEV (reference sequence). V shed 5 bases and J 7 bases; nucleotides not matched to a gene: 8. This CDR3 region has 14 residues.

The V and J genes are TRBV30 and TRBJ1-6; perhaps TRBD1 as D (6 bases). Between the trimmed V and J ends, which lost 2 bases and 7 bases, there was a span of 21 bases. CDR3 length: 17 residues. Germline V gives CDR1 GTSNPN, CDR2 SVGIG (reference sequence). The CDR3 DNA sequence: TGTGCCTGGAGTCGTGGGACATCCACGAGGAAGAATTCACCCCTCCACTTT. Translating gives CAWSRGTSTRKNSPLHF.

This rearrangement joins TRBV9 to TRBJ2-1; maybe TRBD1 (6 bases). Germline values: CDR1 SGDLS, CDR2 YYNGEE. The CDR3 extends over 15 amino acids. Trimming took 0 bases from V and 1 from J, leaving 8 bases between them. The CDR3: CASSVEGTSYNEQFF. The CDR3 region has the DNA TGTGCCAGCAGCGTAGAGGGGACATCCTACAATGAGCAGTTCTTC.

The rearrangement links TRBV6-5 to TRBJ2-3; no reliable D call. Trimming shortened V by 2 bases and J by 5 bases, and 8 bases separated the two germline ends. The CDR3 has 13 residues. CDR1 is MNHEY, CDR2 SVGAGI, per germline. The CDR3 region has the DNA TGTGCCAGCAGTTACGGGCTAATAGATACGCAGTATTTT. Its translation is CASSYGLIDTQYF.

This sequence joins TRBV19 and TRBJ2-1, with TRBD1 matching over 7 bases. The CDR3 is 14 residues long. J was trimmed by 6 bases and V by 4 bases; bases with no gene match: 6. Germline lookup yields CDR1 LNHDA and CDR2 SQIVND (reference sequence). In nucleotides, the CDR3 is TGTGCCAGTAGTACTCCGGGACAGATCAATGAGCAGTTCTTC. Translating gives CASSTPGQINEQFF.

The chain is built from TRBV13 and TRBJ2-5; TRBD1 matches 7 bases. The CDR3 has 15 amino acids. V was pared by 5 bases and J by 6 bases, with 12 bases of the junction left unmatched. Per the germline V gene, CDR1 is PRHDT and CDR2 is FYEKMQ (reference sequence). CDR3 nucleotide sequence: TGTGCCAGCAGCATGGGACAGCTTGAAGCGAAGACCCAGTACTTC. Translated: CASSMGQLEAKTQYF.

J is TRBJ1-1 and V is TRBV19; no clear D. Germline V gene lookup returns CDR1 LNHDA and CDR2 SQIVND (reference sequence). V lost 3 bases and J lost 4, with 9 bases in between. This CDR3 is 13 amino acids long. The CDR3 region has the DNA TGTGCCAGTAGTATCGGCGGCGGCACTGAAGCTTTCTTT. This encodes CASSIGGGTEAFF.

The V and J genes are TRBV6-5 and TRBJ2-5; the match to TRBD2 covers 7 bases. The CDR3 extends over 13 amino acids. In germline, CDR1 is MNHEY, CDR2 SVGAGI. After removal of 6 bases from V and 4 bases from J, the junction contained 5 bases not matched to a gene. The CDR3 loop is CASRSTSTETQYF. DNA of the CDR3: TGTGCCAGCAGATCGACTAGCACAGAGACCCAGTACTTC.